One and the same sample provided the 17 T cell receptor beta chains below, sequenced in a study of PD-L1 blockade in urothelial cancer. Time point: peripheral blood 6 weeks after treatment start. The table came from immunoSEQ multiplex PCR; TCRdb's copy has only in-frame clones and leaves some out. The table lists about 120,000 clones, approximately 89% of them singletons. Specimen: PBMCs, collected around atezolizumab (anti-PD-L1) treatment. The source of these receptors is a man aged 55 to 70 with urothelial cancer.

The rearrangement joins TRBV19 to TRBJ1-2, with 8 bases fitting TRBD1. The CDR3 is 17 amino acids. CDR1 and CDR2 from the germline V gene are LNHDA and SQIVND (reference sequence). V gave up 5 bases and J gave up 4 bases; unmatched junction bases: 15. The CDR3 region is CASSPDQGALYSYGYTF. The CDR3 nucleotides read TGTGCCAGTAGTCCTGACCAGGGGGCTTTGTATAGCTATGGCTACACCTTC.

The V gene is TRBV7-2, the J gene TRBJ2-1, with 7 nucleotides matching TRBD2. Per germline, CDR1 SGHTA and CDR2 FQGNSA. There are 16 residues in the CDR3. V was clipped by 5 bases and J by 7 bases; unmatched bases: 14. The CDR3: CASSPLAVGPGNEQFF. The CDR3 DNA is TGTGCCAGCAGCCCTCTAGCGGTGGGACCGGGGAATGAGCAGTTCTTC. The full variable domain, its missing parts supplied by reference TRBV7-2 and TRBJ2-1, is GAGVSQSPSNKVTEKGKDVELRCDPISGHTALYWYRQSLGQGLEFLIYFQGNSAPDKSGLPSDRFSAERTGGSVSTLTIQRTQQEDSAVYLCASSPLAVGPGNEQFFGPGTRLTVL.

The chain employs TRBV4-2 and TRBJ2-1; 13 positions match TRBD2. CDR1 is LGHNA, CDR2 YNFKEQ, per germline. This CDR3 has 17 amino acids. Unmatched junction bases numbered 10, after V lost 2 bases and J lost 9 bases. CDR3 loop: CASSQSELAGGSGEQFF. Here the CDR3 DNA reads TGTGCCAGCAGCCAATCCGAACTAGCGGGGGGGTCGGGTGAGCAGTTCTTC.

The chain has TRBV28 and TRBJ2-5, with unresolved D. Per germline, CDR1 MDHEN and CDR2 SYDVKM. Trimming pared 5 bases from V and 5 bases from J, leaving 3 bases between. The CDR3 contains 10 residues. The CDR3 is CASSRETQYF. CDR3 in DNA: TGTGCCAGCAGTCGGGAGACCCAGTACTTC.

V and J are TRBV5-4 and TRBJ1-2, with no clear D. V was clipped by 0 bases and J by 0 bases, with 6 bases between them. The CDR3 covers 14 residues. Germline V CDR1 and CDR2: SGHNT, YYREEE (reference sequence). The CDR3 spells CASSLELTNYGYTF. CDR3 DNA sequence: TGTGCCAGCAGCTTGGAACTTACTAACTATGGCTACACCTTC.

This chain links TRBV4-2 with TRBJ2-5, with 11 nucleotides matching TRBD2. From germline, CDR1 is LGHNA and CDR2 YNFKEQ. CDR3 size: 14 residues. The V gene end was trimmed by 3 bases and the J gene end by 5 bases; junction bases not matched to a gene: 2. This chain's CDR3 is CASSQRTSGETQYF. CDR3 nucleotides: TGTGCCAGCAGCCAGAGGACTAGCGGGGAGACCCAGTACTTC.

This sequence joins TRBV6-6 and TRBJ2-7, with TRBD1 matching over 8 bases. After removal of 4 bases from V and 3 bases from J, the junction contained 8 bases not matched to a gene. Germline values: CDR1 MNHNY, CDR2 SVGAGI (reference sequence). This CDR3 spans 15 amino acids. The CDR3 reads CASSFTPGQDYEQYF. The CDR3 coding sequence is TGTGCCAGCAGTTTCACCCCGGGACAGGACTACGAGCAGTACTTC.

This clone was recorded a few times. The V and J genes are TRBV6-4 and TRBJ2-7; D is perhaps TRBD2 (5 bases). This CDR3 has 15 residues. Germline V gene data show CDR1 as MRHNA and CDR2 as SNTAGT. With 5 bases removed from V and 3 bases from J, the gap between germline ends came to 17 bases. CDR3 residues: CASSPREGFIYEQYF. For the CDR3, the DNA is TGTGCCAGCAGTCCCAGAGAGGGCTTCATCTACGAGCAGTACTTC.

The chain has TRBV28 and TRBJ1-2; the D gene is possibly TRBD1 (6 bases). The CDR3 spans 13 residues. Germline CDR1 and CDR2: MDHEN and SYDVKM. Trimming removed 5 bases from V and 3 bases from J, with 10 bases in between. This chain's CDR3 is CASSHGTYYGYTF. The CDR3 DNA reads as TGTGCCAGCAGTCACGGGACATACTATGGCTACACCTTC.

This rearrangement joins TRBV20-1 to TRBJ2-7; D not resolved. Per germline, CDR1 DFQATT and CDR2 SNEGSKA (reference sequence). V lost 0 bases and J 5 bases, leaving 5 bases between the germline ends. The CDR3 is 11 residues long. CDR3: CSARDKHEQYF. Here the CDR3 DNA reads TGCAGTGCTAGAGATAAGCACGAGCAGTACTTC.

In this sample, this clone turned up once. The J gene is TRBJ2-2, the V gene TRBV4-2; TRBD2 aligns across 12 bases. CDR3 length: 17 amino acids. The germline V gene has CDR1 LGHNA and CDR2 YNFKEQ. Trimming took 3 bases from V and 4 from J; bases not matched to a gene: 6. The CDR3 DNA reads as TGTGCCAGCAGCCACCCTAGCGGGGGGGCGGTCACCGGGGAGCTGTTTTTT. Protein: CASSHPSGGAVTGELFF.

The chain has TRBV5-1 and TRBJ1-4; 7 bases fit TRBD1. V lost 3 bases to trimming and J lost 0 bases; unmatched junction nucleotides: 5. CDR1 is SGHRS, CDR2 YFSETQ, per germline. This CDR3 spans 16 amino acids. Written as DNA, the CDR3 is TGCGCCAGCAGCTCCGGACAGGTTGCAACTAATGAAAAACTGTTTTTT. Its protein is CASSSGQVATNEKLFF.

This sequence joins TRBV18 and TRBJ2-2; D gene uncertain. V shed 3 bases and J shed 0 bases, with 2 bases lying between them. Germline V gives CDR1 KGHSH, CDR2 LQKENI. The CDR3 runs 13 residues. DNA of the CDR3: TGTGCCAGCTCACCCGCGAACACCGGGGAGCTGTTTTTT. Amino acids: CASSPANTGELFF.

The chain has TRBV15 and TRBJ1-4; D perhaps matches TRBD1 (6 bases). The germline V gene encodes CDR1 LNHNV and CDR2 YYDKDF (reference sequence). V lost 1 base and J 4 bases, leaving 10 bases between the germline ends. This CDR3 contains 15 residues. The CDR3 nucleotides are TGTGCCACCAGCAGAGCGGACAGAGTTAATGAAAAACTGTTTTTT. It yields the protein CATSRADRVNEKLFF.

The chain carries TRBV29-1 and TRBJ2-3; tentative D call: TRBD1 (6 bases). There are 12 residues in the CDR3. Germline values: CDR1 SQVTM, CDR2 ANQGSEA. V was cut by 8 bases and J by 1 base, with 10 bases left in between. CDR3 protein: CSTRQGTDTQYF. The CDR3 DNA reads TGCAGCACAAGACAGGGCACAGATACGCAGTATTTT.

This clone occurred a few times. CDR3 nucleotides: TGTGCCAGCAGCGTAGGATACCGACAGCCTGAAGCTTTCTTT. The encoded protein is CASSVGYRQPEAFF. The rearrangement uses TRBV9 and TRBJ1-1, with a weak D call TRBD1 (5 bases). From germline, CDR1 is SGDLS and CDR2 YYNGEE. V was shortened by 0 bases and J by 6 bases, with 12 bases between the two germline ends. The CDR3 is 14 residues long.

The genes are TRBV6-6 and TRBJ1-4, with 8 bases lining up with TRBD1. This CDR3 is 13 amino acids long. V trimming: 5 bases; J trimming: 8 bases; junction bases outside the gene matches: 4. Germline V lookup: CDR1 MNHNY, CDR2 SVGAGI (reference sequence). CDR3 loop: CASSDRGGEKLFF. The CDR3 DNA follows: TGTGCCAGCAGTGACAGGGGTGGAGAAAAACTGTTTTTT.